This TCR beta chain originates from a study of radiation and T cells in renal cell carcinoma (dated by TCRdb to 2020 to 2021). Turning to the overall study: The samples were obtained from a clinical trial, where primary renal cell carcinomas were treated with 15 Gy stereotactic body radiation therapy and then removed by nephrectomy 4 weeks afterward. TCR beta sequencing covered some 55 samples in total, comprising some 25 tumors and some 27 peripheral blood samples. In the 40 to 60 samples combined, around 3.7 million unique CDR3 nucleotide sequences were found, encoding roughly 2,500,000 unique CDR3 amino acid sequences. What the work shows at the level of the full study, not this receptor alone: In blood, the top tumor clonotypes increased between baseline and 2 weeks post-radiation and then shrank by 4 weeks, which suggests that tumor-resident clones expanded only transiently. With a single-armed trial design, the study had no way to address how radiation dose or scheduling affects the TCR repertoire. Because pretreatment tumor biopsies were not available, the study could not determine whether clonotypes were already present within the tumor at baseline. Dynamics of the blood repertoire were not tracked past 4 weeks after treatment.

This clone was counted once. Its antigen is still unknown. Base qualities are not recorded, but no much larger clone differs from it by a single base. Following the manufacturer's recommendations, the immunoSEQ kit was used to generate TCR beta libraries from genomic DNA. To prepare the libraries, a first multiplex PCR with proprietary primers was run, followed by a second PCR that added unique barcodes, and a bead cleanup was done after each round. Each sample batch included a kit-provided positive control reaction and a negative control reaction. The final libraries were assessed on an Agilent 4200 TapeStation D1000 ScreenTape, pooled by volume, and quantified by qPCR. An Illumina NextSeq500 fitted with a MidOutput 150-cycle cartridge performed the sequencing, running 156 Read1 cycles and 15 Index1 cycles with the kit's custom primers. The pooled library was loaded at approximately 1 pM, with an approximately 20% PhiX control spiked in. The study's own analysis went as follows. The vendor-processed data were analyzed in R, and a clonotype was defined as all T cells that share the same CDR3 nucleotide sequence. In the clone abundance analyses, frequencies were normalized to the 10,000 most abundant clones in each sample. Public T cell clones, which averaged fewer than five per sample, were excluded before analysis. Tumor-enriched and baseline blood-enriched clonotypes were defined by at least a 32-fold difference in abundance between compartments. A beta-binomial differential abundance model was used to identify clonotypes that expanded or contracted between blood time points. Similarity between tumor and blood repertoires was quantified using the Baroni-Urbani and Buser coefficient, and groups were compared with two-tailed Wilcoxon tests in R. The immuneACCESS repertoire file appears here via TCRdb, limited to in-frame rearrangements. These files lack a portion of the clones; in checked studies, under half of the deficit traces to unresolved V genes, and the cause of the others is not known. Clonal size and the V and J genes are those of that table, whereas D and trimming came from the DNA. For this sample the table gives 130,000 or so clones, of which roughly 85% were detected only once. The leading ten clones occupy around a quarter of the sample.

The time point label, as the study defines it: baseline pretreatment blood. In the paper's terms, the treatment or condition label means: 15 Gy SBRT to primary tumor, nephrectomy 4 weeks later. To track tumor-enriched clonotypes, serial peripheral blood was sampled from radiation-treated patients at baseline and at 2 weeks and 4 weeks after SBRT. Renal cell carcinoma with clear cell pathology was present in all patients. Genomic DNA for TCR sequencing was prepared using the QIAamp DNA Blood Mini Kit (Qiagen). Samples were included in the analyses only if all quality control checks were passed. CDR1 and CDR2, per the germline V gene (reference sequence), are SEHNR and FQNEAQ. Cut back by 5 bases and 4 bases, the V and J ends lie 11 bases apart. There are 13 amino acids in the CDR3, from cysteine to phenylalanine inclusive. This entry keeps only the CDR3 DNA: 39 bases, framed from base 1.

Sequences were derived from blood, sampled from a patient whose treatment included radiotherapy and nephrectomy. This sequence originates from a woman in her fifties or sixties with renal cell carcinoma. The rearrangement combines TRBV7-9 with TRBJ2-5, with a tentative D call of TRBD1 or TRBD2, each matching 5 bases. The DNA sequence follows: TGTGCCAGCAGCCGGGGTGGGGGAGAGACCCAGTACTTC. It codes for CASSRGGGETQYF.